The 2 T cell receptor beta chains listed next were all sequenced from one sample in a study of T cell repertoires in cytomegalovirus infection. TCRdb recomputed calls from the reads with MiXCR, one row per CDR3 protein. The sample holds just over 300,000 distinct CDR3 sequences, about 17% seen once. The sample taken for sequencing was PBMCs. Source of these receptors: a human donor in good health (CMV status not recorded). Some clones in this sample may be carry-over from other donors' samples.

The table lists this clonotype with many counts. V gene TRBV6-5 combines with J gene TRBJ2-4, with a tentative D call TRBD2 (7 bases). The CDR3 contains 15 residues. Trimming shortened V by 2 bases and J by 3 bases, and 11 bases separated the two germline ends. Germline CDR1 is MNHEY and CDR2 is SVGAGI. The CDR3 bases are TGTGCCAGCAGTTACGGGGGGGCCCTCAAAAACATTCAGTACTTC. Amino acid sequence: CASSYGGALKNIQYF.

This chain links TRBV7-6 with TRBJ2-5; no reliable D call. The V gene's germline CDR1 is SGHVS and CDR2 FNYEAQ. The CDR3 is 12 residues long. V lost 3 bases and J 3 bases, leaving 5 bases between the germline ends. CDR3 sequence reads: CASSLSEETQYF. DNA for the CDR3: TGTGCCAGCAGCTTGAGCGAAGAGACCCAGTACTTC. Variable domain in full (rest from reference TRBV7-6 and TRBJ2-5): GAGVSQSPRYKVTKRGQDVALRCDPISGHVSLYWYRQALGQGPEFLTYFNYEAQQDKSGLPNDRFSAERPEGSISTLTIQRTEQRDSAMYRCASSLSEETQYFGPGTRLLVL.